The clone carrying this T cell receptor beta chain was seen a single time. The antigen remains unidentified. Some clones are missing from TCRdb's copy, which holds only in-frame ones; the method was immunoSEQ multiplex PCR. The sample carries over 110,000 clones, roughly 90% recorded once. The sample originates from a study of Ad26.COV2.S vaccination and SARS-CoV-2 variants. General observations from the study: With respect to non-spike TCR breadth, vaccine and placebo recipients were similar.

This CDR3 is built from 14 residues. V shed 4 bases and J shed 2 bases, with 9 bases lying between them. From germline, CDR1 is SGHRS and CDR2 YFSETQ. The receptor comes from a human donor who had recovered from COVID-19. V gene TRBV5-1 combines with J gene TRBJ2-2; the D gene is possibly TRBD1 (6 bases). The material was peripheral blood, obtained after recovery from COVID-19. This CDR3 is CASSPDSNTGELFF. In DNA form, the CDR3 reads TGCGCCAGCAGCCCGGACAGCAACACCGGGGAGCTGTTTTTT.